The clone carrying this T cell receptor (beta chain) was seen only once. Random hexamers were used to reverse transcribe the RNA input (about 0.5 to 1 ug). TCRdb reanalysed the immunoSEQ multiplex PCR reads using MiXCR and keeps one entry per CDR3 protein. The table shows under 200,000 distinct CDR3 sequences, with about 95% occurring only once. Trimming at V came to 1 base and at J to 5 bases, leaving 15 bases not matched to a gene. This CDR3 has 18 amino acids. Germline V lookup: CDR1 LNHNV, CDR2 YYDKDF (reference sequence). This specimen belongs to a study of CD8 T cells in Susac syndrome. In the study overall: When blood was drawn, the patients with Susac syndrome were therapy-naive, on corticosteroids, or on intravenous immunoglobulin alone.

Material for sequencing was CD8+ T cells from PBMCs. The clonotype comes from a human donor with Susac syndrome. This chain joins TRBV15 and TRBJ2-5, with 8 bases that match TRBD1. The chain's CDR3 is CATSRVTNRGMIKETQYF. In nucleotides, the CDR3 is TGTGCCACCAGCAGAGTGACCAACAGGGGGATGATAAAGGAGACCCAGTACTTC.